What follows is one TCR beta chain and its context. The target antigen is unknown. Vbeta (60) and Jbeta (13) primers were used in the PCR. Profiling relied on immunoSEQ multiplex PCR, and the TCRdb table lists in-frame clones only, not all of them. Of about 170,000 clones in the sample, approximately 83% were seen once. The sample comes from a study of cytomegalovirus exposure and HLA in healthy donors. On the study more broadly: Early released data had around 89 million unique TCRs, all coming from HLA-typed donors.

Findings of the study overall: Prediction of most subjects' HLA-A and HLA-B alleles by TCR beta sequences was reportedly accurate.

The material sequenced was PBMCs. This receptor was taken from a boy aged 2 to 10 in good health and CMV-seronegative.

The CDR3 here is CASSSSGGMMTDTQYF. Written as DNA, the CDR3 is TGTGCCAGCAGCTCCTCCGGAGGTATGATGACAGATACGCAGTATTTT. This chain uses TRBV7-3 with TRBJ2-3; maybe TRBD2 (5 bases). This CDR3 is 16 amino acids long. The germline gives CDR1 SGHTA, CDR2 FQGTGA. The V end was cut by 4 bases, the J end by 3 bases, with 17 bases between.